These T cell receptor beta chains were read from a single sample in a study of vaccination effects on CD4 cells after COVID-19. Using immunoSEQ multiplex PCR, the repertoire was profiled, and TCRdb retains in-frame clones only, with some absent. The sample holds 70,000 to 95,000 clones, more than 60% seen once. These receptors lack a known antigen. Sequenced material: CD4+ T cells from PBMCs cultured with HCoV-OC43 spike peptides, taken after COVID-19 vaccination. The receptors shown here come from a human donor who received a COVID-19 vaccine. Each CDR3 is given with its conserved first and last residue. D genes are given only for firm matches. Clone sizes are given selectively: once, few, many, or a class where the clone is expanded.

.	.	TRBV19	TRBJ2-4	CASSIWPRAKNIQYF	TGTGCCAGTAGTATCTGGCCCAGAGCCAAAAACATTCAGTACTTC
.	.	TRBV5-1	TRBJ1-1	CASSPDSANTEAFF	TGCGCCAGCAGCCCGGACAGTGCGAACACTGAAGCTTTCTTT
.	.	TRBV4-3	TRBJ2-3	CASSQDLGFHEGVDTQYF	TGCGCCAGCAGCCAAGATCTGGGCTTTCATGAGGGGGTTGATACGCAGTATTTT
.	.	TRBV12-3/TRBV12-4	TRBJ1-4	CASRGTFGEKLFF	TGTGCCAGCAGGGGGACATTTGGAGAAAAACTGTTTTTT
.	TRBD1	TRBV3-1/TRBV3-2	TRBJ1-2	CASSQTGFSGYTF	TGTGCCAGCAGCCAGACAGGGTTTTCTGGCTACACCTTC
.	.	TRBV7-2	TRBJ2-5	CASTLGGGGQETQYF	TGTGCCTCTACCCTAGGAGGGGGGGGCCAAGAGACCCAGTACTTC
.	.	TRBV19	TRBJ1-2	CASSIGTGFTNYGYTF	TGTGCCAGTAGTATAGGAACAGGCTTCACTAACTATGGCTACACCTTC
.	TRBD1	TRBV6-5	TRBJ2-5	CATHGPGGETQYF	TGTGCCACACATGGGCCAGGGGGAGAGACCCAGTACTTC
.	.	TRBV27	TRBJ1-2	CASSLQAADGYGYTF	TGTGCCAGCAGTTTGCAGGCAGCAGACGGCTATGGCTACACCTTC
.	.	TRBV6-2/TRBV6-3	TRBJ1-1	CASSSRQGNTEAFF	TGTGCCAGCAGTTCGCGGCAGGGTAACACTGAAGCTTTCTTT
.	.	TRBV19	TRBJ1-1	CATTPWGRSLISRDPEAFF	TGTGCCACCACGCCTTGGGGACGAAGCCTTATTTCCCGGGACCCTGAAGCTTTCTTT
.	.	TRBV24-1	TRBJ1-1	CATRDRGTEAFF	TGTGCCACCAGGGATAGAGGCACTGAAGCTTTCTTT
.	TRBD1	TRBV19	TRBJ1-5	CASIDRGFNQPQHF	TGTGCCAGTATTGACAGGGGGTTCAATCAGCCCCAGCATTTT
.	.	TRBV7-3	TRBJ2-1	CASRKEASSYNEQFF	TGTGCCAGCAGAAAAGAGGCTAGCTCCTACAATGAGCAGTTCTTC
once	.	TRBV11-2	TRBJ2-5	CASSLDRGPTETQYF	TGTGCCAGCAGCTTAGATCGGGGTCCCACGGAGACCCAGTACTTC
.	TRBD2	TRBV7-2	TRBJ2-1	CASSFLAGEYNEQFF	TGTGCCAGCAGCTTCCTAGCGGGGGAGTACAATGAGCAGTTCTTC
.	TRBD1	TRBV5-1	TRBJ1-1	CASSLLWTGLNTEAFF	TGCGCCAGCAGCCTACTATGGACAGGGCTGAACACTGAAGCTTTCTTT
once	TRBD2	TRBV7-2	TRBJ2-2	CASSLYSLADTGELFF	TGTGCCAGCAGCTTATATTCACTAGCGGACACCGGGGAGCTGTTTTTT
.	.	TRBV5-1	TRBJ2-5	CASSSQETQYF	TGCGCCAGCAGCTCACAAGAGACCCAGTACTTC
.	.	TRBV18	TRBJ1-1	CASSPQEGNTEAFF	TGTGCCAGCTCACCACAAGAGGGGAACACTGAAGCTTTCTTT
.	.	TRBV24-1	TRBJ1-5	CATSDVPNQPQHF	TGTGCCACCAGTGACGTGCCCAATCAGCCCCAGCATTTT
.	.	TRBV12-3/TRBV12-4	TRBJ2-5	CASSFSRETQYF	TGTGCCAGCAGTTTTTCCAGAGAGACCCAGTACTTC
.	.	TRBV10-1	TRBJ1-5	CASMRDAGGGNQPQHF	TGCGCCAGCATGAGGGACGCCGGGGGGGGCAATCAGCCCCAGCATTTT
.	TRBD1	TRBV9	TRBJ1-3	CASSEGTASGNTIYF	TGTGCCAGCAGCGAAGGGACAGCCTCTGGAAACACCATATATTTT
.	.	TRBV5-1	TRBJ2-1	CASSPGVVSLNEQFF	TGCGCCAGCAGCCCGGGAGTAGTTTCCCTCAATGAGCAGTTCTTC
.	.	TRBV6-6	TRBJ1-1	CASIRQNMNTEAFF	TGTGCCAGCATAAGACAGAACATGAACACTGAAGCTTTCTTT
.	.	TRBV5-4	TRBJ2-3	CASSLDATSTDTQYF	TGTGCCAGCAGCTTAGACGCAACTAGCACAGATACGCAGTATTTT
.	TRBD2	TRBV18	TRBJ2-3	CASSPGLARTDTQYF	TGTGCCAGCTCTCCAGGACTAGCTAGGACAGATACGCAGTATTTT
.	.	TRBV18	TRBJ1-2	CASSPLTDGYTF	TGTGCCAGCTCCCCGTTGACGGATGGCTACACCTTC
.	.	TRBV12-2	TRBJ1-2	CASRSSGTGLFGYTF	TGTGCAAGTCGCTCAAGCGGGACAGGGCTCTTTGGCTACACCTTC
.	.	TRBV5-1	TRBJ1-1	CASSFGPGDTEAFF	TGCGCCAGCAGCTTCGGTCCCGGCGACACTGAAGCTTTCTTT
.	TRBD1	TRBV3-1/TRBV3-2	TRBJ1-4	CASSRNQGAGEKLFF	TGTGCCAGCAGCCGGAACCAGGGGGCAGGGGAAAAACTGTTTTTT
.	.	TRBV9	TRBJ2-6	CASSDQSGANVLTF	TGTGCCAGCAGCGACCAATCTGGGGCCAACGTCCTGACTTTC
.	.	TRBV5-1	TRBJ2-6	CASTLGGNSGANVLTF	TGCGCCAGCACCCTAGGGGGAAACTCTGGGGCCAACGTCCTGACTTTC
.	TRBD1	TRBV18	TRBJ1-4	CASSPGQGDEKLFF	TGTGCCAGCTCCCCGGGACAGGGTGATGAAAAACTGTTTTTT